This paragraph reports one TCR beta chain. As yet, its antigen is unknown. Trimming stripped 3 bases from V and 8 bases from J, with 11 bases between. Germline V gene data show CDR1 as LNHNV and CDR2 as YYDKDF (reference sequence). The CDR3 runs to 13 residues. The protocol was immunoSEQ multiplex PCR, while the TCRdb copy is restricted to in-frame clones and leaves out a portion. This table holds under 85,000 clones, around 85% found once. The data were taken from a study of OX40 agonist ivuxolimab in advanced cancers. Study results and limitations: CD8+ T cells (on average) carried more expanded clones than CD4+ T cells.

The origin of this receptor is an adult with an advanced solid tumor such as melanoma, head and neck, liver or kidney cancer. V gene TRBV15 combines with J gene TRBJ1-5, with D unresolved. The sequenced sample was CD4+ or CD8+ T cells sorted from blood, obtained in a trial of the OX40 agonist ivuxolimab. The CDR3 sequence: CATSRDFGEPQHF. The CDR3 DNA reads TGTGCCACCAGCAGGGACTTTGGAGAGCCCCAGCATTTT.